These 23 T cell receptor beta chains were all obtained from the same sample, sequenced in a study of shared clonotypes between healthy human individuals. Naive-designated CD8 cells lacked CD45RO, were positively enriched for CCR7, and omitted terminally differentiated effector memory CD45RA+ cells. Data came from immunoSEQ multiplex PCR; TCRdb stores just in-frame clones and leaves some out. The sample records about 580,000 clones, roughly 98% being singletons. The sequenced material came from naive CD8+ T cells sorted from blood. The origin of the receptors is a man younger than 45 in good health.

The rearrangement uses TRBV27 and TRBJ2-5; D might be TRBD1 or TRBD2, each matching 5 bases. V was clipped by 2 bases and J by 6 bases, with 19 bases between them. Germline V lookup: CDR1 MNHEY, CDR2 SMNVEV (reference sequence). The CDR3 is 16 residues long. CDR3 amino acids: CASSLTFPHKGQTQYF. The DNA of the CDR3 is TGTGCCAGCAGTTTAACTTTCCCCCACAAGGGACAGACCCAGTACTTC.

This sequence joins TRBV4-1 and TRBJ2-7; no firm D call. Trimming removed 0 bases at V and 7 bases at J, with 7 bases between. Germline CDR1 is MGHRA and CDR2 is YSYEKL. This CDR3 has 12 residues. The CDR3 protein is CASSQEPGEQYF. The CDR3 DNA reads TGCGCCAGCAGCCAAGAACCAGGTGAGCAGTACTTC.

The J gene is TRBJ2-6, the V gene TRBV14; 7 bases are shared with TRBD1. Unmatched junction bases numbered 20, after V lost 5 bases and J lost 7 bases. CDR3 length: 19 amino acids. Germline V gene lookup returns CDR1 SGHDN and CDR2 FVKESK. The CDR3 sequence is CASSARTGASRSRANVLTF. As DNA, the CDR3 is TGTGCCAGCAGCGCACGAACAGGGGCGTCCCGCTCTAGAGCCAACGTCCTGACTTTC.

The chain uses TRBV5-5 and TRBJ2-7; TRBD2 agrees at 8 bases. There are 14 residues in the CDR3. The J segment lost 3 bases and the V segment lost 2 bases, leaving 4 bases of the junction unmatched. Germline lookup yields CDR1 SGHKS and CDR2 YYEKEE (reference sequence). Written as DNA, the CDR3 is TGTGCCAGCAGCTTTACGAGCGGGAGCTACGAGCAGTACTTC. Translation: CASSFTSGSYEQYF.

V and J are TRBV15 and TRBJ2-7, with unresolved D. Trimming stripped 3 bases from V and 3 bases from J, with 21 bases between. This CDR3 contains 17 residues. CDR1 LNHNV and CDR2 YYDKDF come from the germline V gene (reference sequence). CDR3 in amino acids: CATSSPLRASKDYEQYF. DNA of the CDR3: TGTGCCACCAGCAGTCCACTCCGGGCCTCTAAGGACTACGAGCAGTACTTC. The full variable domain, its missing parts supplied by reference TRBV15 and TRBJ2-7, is DAMVIQNPRYQVTQFGKPVTLSCSQTLNHNVMYWYQQKSSQAPKLLFHYYDKDFNNEADTPDNFQSRRPNTSFCFLDIRSPGLGDTAMYLCATSSPLRASKDYEQYFGPGTRLTVT.

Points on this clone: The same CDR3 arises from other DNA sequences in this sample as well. CDR3 coding DNA: TGTGCCAGCTCACCCTACGTGAGCTCCTACAATGAGCAGTTCTTC. The encoded protein is CASSPYVSSYNEQFF. This chain connects TRBV18 to TRBJ2-1; D is uncertain. This CDR3 region has 15 residues. Trimming cost V 3 bases and J 0 bases, with 9 bases left between them. The germline gives CDR1 KGHSH, CDR2 LQKENI.

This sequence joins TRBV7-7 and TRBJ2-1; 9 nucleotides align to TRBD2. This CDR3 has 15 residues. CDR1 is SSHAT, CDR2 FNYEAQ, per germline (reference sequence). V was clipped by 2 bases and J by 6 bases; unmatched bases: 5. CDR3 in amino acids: CASSLHLAGFNEQFF. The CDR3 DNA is TGTGCCAGCAGCTTACATCTAGCGGGATTCAATGAGCAGTTCTTC.

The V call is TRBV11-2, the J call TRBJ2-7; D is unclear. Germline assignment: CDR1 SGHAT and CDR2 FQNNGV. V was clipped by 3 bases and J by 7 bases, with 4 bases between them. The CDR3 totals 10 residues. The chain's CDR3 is CASSLEEQYF. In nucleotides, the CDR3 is TGTGCCAGCAGCTTGGAGGAGCAGTACTTC.

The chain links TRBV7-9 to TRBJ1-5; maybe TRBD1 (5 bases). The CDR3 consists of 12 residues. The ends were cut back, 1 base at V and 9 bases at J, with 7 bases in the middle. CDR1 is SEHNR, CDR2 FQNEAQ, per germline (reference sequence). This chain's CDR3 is CASSLVGGPQHF. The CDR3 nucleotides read TGTGCCAGCAGCTTAGTGGGGGGGCCCCAGCATTTT.

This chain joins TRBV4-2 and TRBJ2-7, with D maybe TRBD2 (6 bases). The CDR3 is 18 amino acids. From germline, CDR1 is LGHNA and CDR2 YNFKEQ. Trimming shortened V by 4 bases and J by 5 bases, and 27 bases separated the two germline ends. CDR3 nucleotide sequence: TGTGCCAGCAGCCGCGACACGGCTTCTAGCGCTTTTGGGGACGAGCAGTACTTC. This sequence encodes CASSRDTASSAFGDEQYF.

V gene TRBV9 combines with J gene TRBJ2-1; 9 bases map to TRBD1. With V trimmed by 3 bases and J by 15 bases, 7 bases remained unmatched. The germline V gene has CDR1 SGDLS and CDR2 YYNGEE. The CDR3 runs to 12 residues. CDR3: CASSEAGTGMFF. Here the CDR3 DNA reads TGTGCCAGCAGCGAAGCCGGGACAGGGATGTTCTTC.

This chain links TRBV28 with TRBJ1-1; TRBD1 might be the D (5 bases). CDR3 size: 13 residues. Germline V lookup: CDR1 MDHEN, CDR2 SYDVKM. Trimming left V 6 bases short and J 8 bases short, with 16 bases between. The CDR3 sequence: CASSPPFGGEAFF. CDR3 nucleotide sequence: TGTGCCAGCAGCCCTCCTTTTGGGGGGGAAGCTTTCTTT.

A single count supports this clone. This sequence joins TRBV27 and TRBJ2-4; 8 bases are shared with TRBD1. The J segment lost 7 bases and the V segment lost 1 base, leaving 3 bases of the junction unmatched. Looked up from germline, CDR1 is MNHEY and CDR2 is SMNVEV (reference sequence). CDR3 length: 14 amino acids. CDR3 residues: CASSLFPGGNIQYF. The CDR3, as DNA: TGTGCCAGCAGTTTATTCCCAGGGGGCAACATTCAGTACTTC.

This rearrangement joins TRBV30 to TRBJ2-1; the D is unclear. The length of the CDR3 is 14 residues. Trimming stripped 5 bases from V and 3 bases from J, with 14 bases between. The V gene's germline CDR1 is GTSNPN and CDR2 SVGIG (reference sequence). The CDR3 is CAWAVGVGYNEQFF. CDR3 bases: TGTGCCTGGGCGGTGGGTGTTGGCTACAATGAGCAGTTCTTC.

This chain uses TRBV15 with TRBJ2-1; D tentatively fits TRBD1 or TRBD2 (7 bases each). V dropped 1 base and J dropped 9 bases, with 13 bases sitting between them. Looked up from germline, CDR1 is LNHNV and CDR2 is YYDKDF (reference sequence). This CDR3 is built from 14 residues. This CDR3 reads CATSRATRGGEQFF. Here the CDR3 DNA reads TGTGCCACCAGCAGAGCCACCAGGGGGGGTGAGCAGTTCTTC.

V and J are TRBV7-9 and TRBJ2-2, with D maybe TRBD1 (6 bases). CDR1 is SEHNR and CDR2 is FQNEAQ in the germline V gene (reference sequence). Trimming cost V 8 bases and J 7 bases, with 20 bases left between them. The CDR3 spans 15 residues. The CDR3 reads CASLTLGTIYGELFF. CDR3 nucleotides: TGTGCCAGCCTTACTCTTGGGACAATATACGGGGAGCTGTTTTTT. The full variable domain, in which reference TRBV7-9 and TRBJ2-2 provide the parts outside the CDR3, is DTGVSQNPRHKITKRGQNVTFRCDPISEHNRLYWYRQTLGQGPEFLTYFQNEAQLEKSRLLSDRFSAERPKGSFSTLEIQRTEQGDSAMYLCASLTLGTIYGELFFGEGSRLTVL.

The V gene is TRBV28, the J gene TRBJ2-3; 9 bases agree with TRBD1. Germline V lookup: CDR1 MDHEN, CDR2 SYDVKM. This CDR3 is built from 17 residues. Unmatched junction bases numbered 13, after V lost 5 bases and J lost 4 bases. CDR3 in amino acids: CASSLPSTGGRPDTQYF. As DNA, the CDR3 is TGTGCCAGCAGTCTACCCTCTACAGGGGGCAGGCCAGATACGCAGTATTTT.

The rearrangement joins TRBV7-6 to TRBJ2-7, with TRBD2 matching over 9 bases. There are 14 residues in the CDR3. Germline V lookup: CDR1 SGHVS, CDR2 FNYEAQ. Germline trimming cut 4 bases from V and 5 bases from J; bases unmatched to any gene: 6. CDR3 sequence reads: CASSSPGTSNEQYF. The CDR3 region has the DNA TGTGCCAGCAGCTCTCCCGGGACTAGCAACGAGCAGTACTTC.

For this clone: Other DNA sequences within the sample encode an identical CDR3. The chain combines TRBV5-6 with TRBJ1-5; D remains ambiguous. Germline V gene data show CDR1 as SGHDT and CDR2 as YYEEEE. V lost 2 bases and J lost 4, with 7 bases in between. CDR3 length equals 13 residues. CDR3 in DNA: TGTGCCAGCAGCTTTTTAGGGAATCAGCCCCAGCATTTT. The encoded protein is CASSFLGNQPQHF.

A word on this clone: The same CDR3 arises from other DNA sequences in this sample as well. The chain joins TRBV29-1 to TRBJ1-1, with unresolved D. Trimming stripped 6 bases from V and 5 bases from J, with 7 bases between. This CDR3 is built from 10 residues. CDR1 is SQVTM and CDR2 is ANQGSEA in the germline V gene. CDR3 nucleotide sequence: TGCAGCGTCGGTGGGACTGAAGCTTTCTTT. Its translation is CSVGGTEAFF.

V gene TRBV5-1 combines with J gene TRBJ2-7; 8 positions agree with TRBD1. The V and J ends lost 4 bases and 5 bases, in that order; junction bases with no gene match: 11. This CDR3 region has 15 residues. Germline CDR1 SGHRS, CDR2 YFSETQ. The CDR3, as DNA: TGCGCCAGCAGCGAGCAGGACAGGGTAGTTGACGAGCAGTACTTC. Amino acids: CASSEQDRVVDEQYF.

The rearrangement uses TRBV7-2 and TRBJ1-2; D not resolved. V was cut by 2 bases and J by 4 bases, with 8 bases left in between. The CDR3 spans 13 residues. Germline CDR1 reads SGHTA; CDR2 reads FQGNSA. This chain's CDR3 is CASSLPDGYGYTF. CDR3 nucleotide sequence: TGTGCCAGCAGCTTACCGGACGGCTATGGCTACACCTTC.

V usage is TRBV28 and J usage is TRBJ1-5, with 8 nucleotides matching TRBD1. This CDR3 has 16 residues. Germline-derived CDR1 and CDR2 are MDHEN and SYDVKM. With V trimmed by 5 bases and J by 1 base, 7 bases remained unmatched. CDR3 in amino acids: CASSGRGHGSNQPQHF. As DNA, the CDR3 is TGTGCCAGCAGTGGCAGGGGGCACGGCAGCAATCAGCCCCAGCATTTT.